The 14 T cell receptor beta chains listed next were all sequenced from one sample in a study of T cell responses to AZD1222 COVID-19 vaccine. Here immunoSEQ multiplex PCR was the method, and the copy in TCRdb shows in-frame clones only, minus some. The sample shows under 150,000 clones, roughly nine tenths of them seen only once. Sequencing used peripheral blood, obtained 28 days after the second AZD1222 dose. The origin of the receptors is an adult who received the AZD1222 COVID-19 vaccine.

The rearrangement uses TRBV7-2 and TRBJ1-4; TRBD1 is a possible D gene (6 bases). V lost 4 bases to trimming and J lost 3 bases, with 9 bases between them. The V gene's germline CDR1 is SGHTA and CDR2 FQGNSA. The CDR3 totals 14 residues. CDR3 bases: TGTGCCAGCAGCTCAGGGGCGGCTAATGAAAAACTGTTTTTT. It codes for CASSSGAANEKLFF.

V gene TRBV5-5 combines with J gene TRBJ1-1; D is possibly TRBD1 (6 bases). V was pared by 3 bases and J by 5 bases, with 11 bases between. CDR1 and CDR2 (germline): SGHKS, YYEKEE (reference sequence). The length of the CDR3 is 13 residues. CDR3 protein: CASSSRGRTEAFF. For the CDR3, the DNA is TGTGCCAGCAGCTCCAGGGGAAGGACTGAAGCTTTCTTT.

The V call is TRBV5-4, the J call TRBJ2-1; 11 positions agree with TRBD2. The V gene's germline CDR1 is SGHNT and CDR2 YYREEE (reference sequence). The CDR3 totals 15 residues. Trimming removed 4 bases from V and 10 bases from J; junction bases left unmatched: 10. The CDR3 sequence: CASSGGLAGPIEQFF. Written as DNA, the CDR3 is TGTGCCAGCAGCGGCGGACTAGCGGGCCCCATCGAGCAGTTCTTC.

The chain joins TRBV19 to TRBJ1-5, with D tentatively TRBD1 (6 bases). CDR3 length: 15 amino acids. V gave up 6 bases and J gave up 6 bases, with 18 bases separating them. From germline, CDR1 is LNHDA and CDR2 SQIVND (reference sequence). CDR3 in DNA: TGTGCCAGTAGCCGAGGGGGGGCACGGGCTCAGCCCCAGCATTTT. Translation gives CASSRGGARAQPQHF.

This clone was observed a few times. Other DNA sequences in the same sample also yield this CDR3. This CDR3 reads CASSPFSGGGSTDTQYF. The CDR3 nucleotides read TGTGCCAGCAGCCCTTTTAGCGGGGGAGGAAGCACAGATACGCAGTATTTT. The V call is TRBV14, the J call TRBJ2-3, with TRBD2 identical over 9 bases. Germline CDR1 and CDR2: SGHDN and FVKESK. The CDR3 loop spans 17 amino acids. Trimming took 4 bases from V and 0 from J; bases not matched to a gene: 8.

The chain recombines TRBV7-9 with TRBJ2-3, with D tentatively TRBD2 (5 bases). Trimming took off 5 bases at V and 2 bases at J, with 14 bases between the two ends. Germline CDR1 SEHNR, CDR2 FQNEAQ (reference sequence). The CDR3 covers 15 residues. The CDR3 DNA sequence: TGTGCCAGCAGCCCCCTTCTAGCACTCACAGATACGCAGTATTTT. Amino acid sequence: CASSPLLALTDTQYF.

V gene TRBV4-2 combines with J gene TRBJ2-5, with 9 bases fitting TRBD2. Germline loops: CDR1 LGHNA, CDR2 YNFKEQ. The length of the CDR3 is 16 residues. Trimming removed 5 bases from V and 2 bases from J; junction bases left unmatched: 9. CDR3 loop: CASSSRAGGLQETQYF. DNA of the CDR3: TGTGCCAGCAGCTCCCGAGCGGGGGGTTTACAAGAGACCCAGTACTTC.

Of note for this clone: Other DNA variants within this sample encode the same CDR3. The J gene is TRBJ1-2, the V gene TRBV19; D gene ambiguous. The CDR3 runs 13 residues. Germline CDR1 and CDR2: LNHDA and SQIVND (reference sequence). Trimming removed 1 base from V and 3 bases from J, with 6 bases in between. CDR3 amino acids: CASSIVGDYGYTF. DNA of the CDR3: TGTGCCAGTAGTATAGTGGGAGACTATGGCTACACCTTC. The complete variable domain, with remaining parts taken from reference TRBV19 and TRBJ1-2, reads DGGITQSPKYLFRKEGQNVTLSCEQNLNHDAMYWYRQDPGQGLRLIYYSQIVNDFQKGDIAEGYSVSREKKESFPLTVTSAQKNPTAFYLCASSIVGDYGYTFGSGTRLTVV.

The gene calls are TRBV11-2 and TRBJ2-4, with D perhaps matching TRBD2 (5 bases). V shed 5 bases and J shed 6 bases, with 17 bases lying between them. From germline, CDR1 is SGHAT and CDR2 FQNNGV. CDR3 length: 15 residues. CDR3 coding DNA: TGTGCCAGCAGCAGTCTAACGAGAGAGGGAAACATTCAGTACTTC. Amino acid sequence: CASSSLTREGNIQYF.

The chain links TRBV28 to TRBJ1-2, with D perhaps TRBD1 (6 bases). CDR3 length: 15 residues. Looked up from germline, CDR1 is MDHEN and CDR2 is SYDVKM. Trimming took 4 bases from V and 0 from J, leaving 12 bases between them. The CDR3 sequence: CASSSLGQANYGYTF. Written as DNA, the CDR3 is TGTGCCAGCAGTTCCCTGGGACAAGCTAACTATGGCTACACCTTC.

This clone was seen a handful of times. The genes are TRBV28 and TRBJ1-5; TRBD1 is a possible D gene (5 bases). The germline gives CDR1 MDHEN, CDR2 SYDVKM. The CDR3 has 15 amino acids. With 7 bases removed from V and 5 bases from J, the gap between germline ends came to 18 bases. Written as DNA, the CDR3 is TGTGCCAGCACCCTGGGGCGGGGAGGGGATCAGCCCCAGCATTTT. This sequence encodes CASTLGRGGDQPQHF.

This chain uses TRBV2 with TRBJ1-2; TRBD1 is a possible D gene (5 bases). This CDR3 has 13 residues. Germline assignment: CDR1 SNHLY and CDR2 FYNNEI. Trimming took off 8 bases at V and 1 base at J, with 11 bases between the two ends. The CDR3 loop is CASQGDSNYGYTF. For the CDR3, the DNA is TGTGCCAGCCAGGGCGACAGTAACTATGGCTACACCTTC. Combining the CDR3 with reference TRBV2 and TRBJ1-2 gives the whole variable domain EPEVTQTPSHQVTQMGQEVILRCVPISNHLYFYWYRQILGQKVEFLVSFYNNEISEKSEIFDDQFSVERPDGSNFTLKIRSTKLEDSAMYFCASQGDSNYGYTFGSGTRLTVV.

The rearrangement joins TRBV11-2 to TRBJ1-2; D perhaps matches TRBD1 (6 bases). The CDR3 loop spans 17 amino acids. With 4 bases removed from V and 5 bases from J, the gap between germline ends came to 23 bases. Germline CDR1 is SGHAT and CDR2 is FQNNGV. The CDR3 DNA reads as TGTGCCAGCAGCTCGATAGGGGTCGATGGGGGCAATTATGGCTACACCTTC. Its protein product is CASSSIGVDGGNYGYTF.

CDR3 DNA sequence: TGTGCCATCACCGGCACACGTACTAACTATGGCTACACCTTC. It encodes CAITGTRTNYGYTF. V gene TRBV10-3 combines with J gene TRBJ1-2, with D unclear. This CDR3 has 14 residues. The V end was cut by 7 bases, the J end by 0 bases, with 12 bases between. CDR1 and CDR2 (germline): ENHRY, SYGVKD.